The 17 T cell receptor beta chains below all came from one sample that was sequenced in a study of response to subunit inactivated influenza vaccine. TCRdb ran MiXCR on the RT-PCR reads and lists one entry per CDR3 protein. Here the sample spans about 650,000 distinct CDR3 sequences, 15% to 18% being singletons. The source material was PBMCs from blood, sampled approximately 13 days after vaccination. The receptors here all came from a man aged 45 to 65 who received an inactivated influenza vaccine.

This clonotype was recorded at least ten times. The gene calls are TRBV20-1 and TRBJ1-4, with D possibly TRBD1 on 6 matching bases. Germline CDR1 reads DFQATT; CDR2 reads SNEGSKA (reference sequence). The CDR3 is made up of 17 amino acids. V shed 0 bases and J shed 0 bases, with 14 bases lying between them. The CDR3 DNA reads TGCAGTGCTAGAGACCCCCCGGGGGCACCAACTAATGAAAAACTGTTTTTT. It yields the protein CSARDPPGAPTNEKLFF.

The gene calls are TRBV20-1 and TRBJ2-5, with D possibly matching TRBD1 (6 bases). CDR3 length equals 14 residues. Germline CDR1 DFQATT, CDR2 SNEGSKA (reference sequence). Trimming left V 8 bases short and J 7 bases short, with 23 bases between. CDR3 bases: TGCAGTTTTTCCCCGGGACACGGGAAGGGGACCCAGTACTTC. This gives the protein CSFSPGHGKGTQYF.

This clonotype turned up a few times. Written as DNA, the CDR3 is TGCAGTGCTAGAGATCCAACTCTGGCTAGCGGGAGAGAGACCCAGTACTTC. Its translation is CSARDPTLASGRETQYF. This chain links TRBV20-1 with TRBJ2-5; 10 bases map to TRBD2. The trim removed 0 bases at V and 4 bases at J, leaving 11 bases unmatched. The CDR3 runs to 17 residues. The germline V gene encodes CDR1 DFQATT and CDR2 SNEGSKA (reference sequence).

The gene calls are TRBV3-1 and TRBJ2-4; D is possibly TRBD1 (7 bases). From germline, CDR1 is LGHDT and CDR2 YNNKEL (reference sequence). The CDR3 loop spans 13 amino acids. Trimming left V 4 bases short and J 13 bases short, with 17 bases between. CDR3 DNA sequence: TGTGCCAGCAGCCGCGGGGTCGACAGGGCCCAGTACTTC. It translates to CASSRGVDRAQYF.

This clonotype was found many times. The genes are TRBV13 and TRBJ1-3; D gene ambiguous. This CDR3 comprises 13 residues. Trimming cost V 4 bases and J 1 base, with 5 bases left between them. From germline, CDR1 is PRHDT and CDR2 FYEKMQ (reference sequence). Here the CDR3 reads CASSYGSGNTIYF. The CDR3, as DNA: TGTGCCAGCAGCTATGGGTCTGGAAACACCATATATTTT.

This clonotype was counted only a few times. This chain links TRBV20-1 with TRBJ2-4, with 11 bases aligning to TRBD2. The length of the CDR3 is 16 residues. J lost 9 bases, V lost 4 bases, and 14 bases had no gene match. Germline assignment: CDR1 DFQATT and CDR2 SNEGSKA (reference sequence). CDR3 protein: CSAKGLAEEGWGIQYF. The CDR3 DNA follows: TGCAGTGCTAAGGGACTAGCGGAGGAAGGGTGGGGCATTCAGTACTTC.

J is TRBJ1-1 and V is TRBV19; D is possibly TRBD1 (5 bases). CDR3 length equals 12 residues. Germline values: CDR1 LNHDA, CDR2 SQIVND (reference sequence). The V end lost 4 bases, the J end lost 9 bases, and 12 bases lay between the germline ends. This CDR3 reads CASSTQGDKAFF. In nucleotides, the CDR3 is TGTGCCAGTAGTACTCAGGGAGATAAAGCTTTCTTT.

This sequence joins TRBV28 and TRBJ1-3; 9 bases align to TRBD1. This CDR3 spans 16 amino acids. Germline V gene sequence: CDR1 MDHEN, CDR2 SYDVKM. The trim removed 2 bases at V and 1 base at J, leaving 3 bases unmatched. CDR3 in DNA: TGTGCCAGCAGTTTAGGGGACAGGGCGTCTGGAAACACCATATATTTT. Protein: CASSLGDRASGNTIYF.

This clonotype was found a few times. The rearrangement links TRBV4-2 to TRBJ2-2; the D is unclear. Germline-derived CDR1 and CDR2 are LGHNA and YNFKEQ. CDR3 size: 15 residues. V was shortened by 0 bases and J by 3 bases, with 8 bases between the two germline ends. The CDR3, as DNA: TGTGCCAGCAGCCAAGATCTGGCCTACACCGGGGAGCTGTTTTTT. The encoded protein is CASSQDLAYTGELFF.

V is TRBV28 and J is TRBJ2-7, with D perhaps TRBD1 or TRBD2 (5 bases each). This CDR3 is 14 amino acids long. V dropped 6 bases and J dropped 5 bases, with 17 bases sitting between them. Germline CDR1 MDHEN, CDR2 SYDVKM. The CDR3 DNA sequence: TGTGCCAGCAGCGGGGCACGGCGGTTTGACGAGCAGTACTTC. Its protein product is CASSGARRFDEQYF.

At least ten counts were recorded for this clonotype. The rearrangement links TRBV20-1 to TRBJ2-5; perhaps TRBD2 as D (6 bases). Germline CDR1 and CDR2: DFQATT and SNEGSKA (reference sequence). The CDR3 consists of 14 residues. Trimming left V 2 bases short and J 4 bases short, with 14 bases between. In DNA form, the CDR3 reads TGCAGTGCTAGACAACCGGACGGGAGAGAGACCCAGTACTTC. It yields the protein CSARQPDGRETQYF.

This clonotype was seen many times. The genes are TRBV20-1 and TRBJ2-1; D perhaps matches TRBD2 (5 bases). Trimming removed 3 bases from V and 1 base from J, with 10 bases in between. CDR3 length: 14 amino acids. Looked up from germline, CDR1 is DFQATT and CDR2 is SNEGSKA (reference sequence). The CDR3 DNA reads TGCAGTGCTAGTCAAAGCGGTTCCTACAATGAGCAGTTCTTC. Amino acids: CSASQSGSYNEQFF.

Only a few counts were recorded for this clonotype. The chain links TRBV29-1 to TRBJ2-7; 9 nucleotides line up with TRBD2. CDR1 and CDR2 from the germline V gene are SQVTM and ANQGSEA. The CDR3 loop spans 12 amino acids. After removal of 6 bases from V and 5 bases from J, the junction contained 5 bases not matched to a gene. The CDR3 DNA reads as TGCAGCGTGGGCGGGGGGGGGCACGAGCAGTACTTC. Amino acid sequence: CSVGGGGHEQYF.

The chain couples TRBV28 to TRBJ2-3, with D uncertain. In germline, CDR1 is MDHEN, CDR2 SYDVKM. Trimming pared 6 bases from V and 2 bases from J, leaving 15 bases between. The CDR3 is 15 amino acids. The CDR3 DNA reads TGTGCCAGCAGCCCCTTCCAGGCGTTCACAGATACGCAGTATTTT. Residues: CASSPFQAFTDTQYF.

This clonotype was counted between two and nine times. The rearrangement uses TRBV15 and TRBJ2-3, with D possibly TRBD1 on 8 matching bases. The germline V and J ends were trimmed by 6 bases and 3 bases, with 13 bases remaining between them. The germline V gene encodes CDR1 LNHNV and CDR2 YYDKDF (reference sequence). The CDR3 runs to 14 residues. CDR3 in amino acids: CATRQGGRTDTQYF. The CDR3 DNA reads TGTGCCACCAGACAGGGGGGGAGAACAGATACGCAGTATTTT.

This sequence joins TRBV18 and TRBJ1-4; D not certain. V was clipped by 4 bases and J by 0 bases, with 6 bases between them. Germline assignment: CDR1 KGHSH and CDR2 LQKENI. There are 14 residues in the CDR3. CDR3 residues: CASSRRATNEKLFF. In DNA form, the CDR3 reads TGTGCCAGCTCACGGCGAGCAACTAATGAAAAACTGTTTTTT.

CDR3 protein: CASRPGLAGTDTQYF. CDR3 bases: TGTGCCAGCAGGCCGGGACTAGCGGGGACAGATACGCAGTATTTT. This rearrangement joins TRBV12-3 or TRBV12-4 to TRBJ2-3; 13 nucleotides agree with TRBD2. The ends lost 6 bases at V and 3 bases at J; junction bases unmatched: 3. The CDR3 extends over 15 amino acids.